Sequencing of this T cell receptor beta chain was carried out in a study of blood T cells in healthy people across ages. Findings and limits, study-wide: Long-lived donors had more naive CD4+ cells and higher diversity than aged donors.

There are a few counts of this clonotype. Its specificity is not known. There are 15 residues in the CDR3. Trimming took 7 bases from V and 7 from J, leaving 19 bases between them. Germline-derived CDR1 and CDR2 are SEHNR and FQNEAQ (reference sequence). A second roughly 7 to 12 cycle PCR used barcoded and J-beta primers. A 12-random-nucleotide template-switch adaptor tagged each cDNA molecule. Via MiXCR, TCRdb re-called the 5' RACE reads, giving one row per CDR3 protein. This sample has about 630,000 distinct CDR3 sequences, with 21% found just once. Healthy individuals of Caucasian origin from Russia, aged about 6 to 95, served as donors.

The sequencing input was blood. This chain links TRBV7-9 with TRBJ1-4; tentative D call: TRBD1 (5 bases). The receptor was derived from a man in his 70s in good health. The CDR3 nucleotides are TGTGCCAGCAACACCACTAAGGGGCGGGGTGAAAAACTGTTTTTT. Translation: CASNTTKGRGEKLFF.